Here is one T cell receptor (beta chain) with its context. As yet, its antigen is unknown. Naive CD8 cells lacked CD45RO and underwent positive selection for CCR7, leaving out terminally differentiated effector memory CD45RA+ cells. These data come from a study of shared clonotypes between healthy human individuals. Using immunoSEQ multiplex PCR, the repertoire was profiled, and TCRdb retains in-frame clones only, with some absent. Of about 2 million clones detected, about 95% appear once; the ten largest clones hold 1.2%. V gave up 3 bases and J gave up 10 bases, with 10 bases separating them. The CDR3 sequence is 11 residues long. Germline lookup yields CDR1 SGHRS and CDR2 YFSETQ. Study results and limitations: Measured sharing among donors was expected to vary with sequencing depth. Sorted-subset samples were not fully sequenced, rarefaction indicated.

This TCR was recovered from a man younger than 30 in good health. The gene calls are TRBV5-1 and TRBJ1-1; D ambiguous. The sample taken for sequencing was naive CD8+ T cells sorted from blood. The CDR3: CASSSGRGAFF. In DNA form, the CDR3 reads TGCGCCAGCAGCTCCGGTCGGGGAGCTTTCTTT.